This T cell receptor beta chain came from a study of OX40 agonist ivuxolimab in advanced cancers. Libraries were prepared by immunoSEQ multiplex PCR; TCRdb keeps only in-frame clonotypes and omits some of them. The profile shows about 22,000 clones, 86% of them singletons. The source was CD4+ or CD8+ T cells sorted from blood, collected in a trial of the OX40 agonist ivuxolimab. The clonotype originates from an adult with an advanced solid tumor such as melanoma, head and neck, liver or kidney cancer.

CDR3 sequence reads: CASSDTGWGQETQYF. The CDR3 DNA follows: TGTGCCAGCAGCGATACAGGGTGGGGGCAAGAGACCCAGTACTTC. The chain links TRBV5-4 to TRBJ2-5; D is perhaps TRBD1 (6 bases). The CDR3 runs to 15 residues. The V gene's germline CDR1 is SGHNT and CDR2 YYREEE (reference sequence). Trimming took off 4 bases at V and 2 bases at J, with 15 bases between the two ends.